This T cell receptor (beta chain) was captured by sequencing in a study of identical twins. The CDR3 is made up of 15 amino acids. J lost 3 bases, V lost 5 bases, and 6 bases had no gene match. TCRdb used MiXCR to reprocess the 5' RACE reads, holding one entry per CDR3 protein. The sample lists 400,000 or so distinct CDR3 sequences, approximately 10% seen once, with around 8.6% in the top ten. The receptor's source is a woman between 50 and 59 years old in good health. This rearrangement joins TRBV12-3 or TRBV12-4 to TRBJ1-1; 10 bases agree with TRBD1. Sequencing was carried out using naive T cells sorted from blood. This CDR3 is CASSDPGQGYTEAFF. CDR3 coding DNA: TGTGCCAGCAGTGACCCGGGACAGGGGTACACTGAAGCTTTCTTT.